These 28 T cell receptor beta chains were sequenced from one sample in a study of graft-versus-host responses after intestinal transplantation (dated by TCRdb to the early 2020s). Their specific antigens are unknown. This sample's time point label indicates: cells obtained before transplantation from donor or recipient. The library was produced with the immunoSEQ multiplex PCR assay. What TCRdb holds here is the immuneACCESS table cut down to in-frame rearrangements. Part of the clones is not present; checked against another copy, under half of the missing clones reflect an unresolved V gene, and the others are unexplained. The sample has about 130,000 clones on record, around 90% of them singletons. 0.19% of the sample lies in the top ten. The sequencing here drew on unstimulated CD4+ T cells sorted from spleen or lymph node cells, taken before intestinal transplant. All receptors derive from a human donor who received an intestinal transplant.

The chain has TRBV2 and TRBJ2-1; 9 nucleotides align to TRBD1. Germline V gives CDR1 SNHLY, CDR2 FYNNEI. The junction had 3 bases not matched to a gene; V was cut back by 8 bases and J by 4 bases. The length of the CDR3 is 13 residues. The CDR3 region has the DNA TGTGCCAGCTCCGGACAGGGGTACAATGAGCAGTTCTTC. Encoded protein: CASSGQGYNEQFF.

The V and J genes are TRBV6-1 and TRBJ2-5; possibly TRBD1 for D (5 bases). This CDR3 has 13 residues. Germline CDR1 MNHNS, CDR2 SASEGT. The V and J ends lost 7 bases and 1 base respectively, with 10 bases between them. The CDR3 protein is CASKSRVQETQYF. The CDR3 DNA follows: TGTGCCAGCAAAAGCAGGGTCCAAGAGACCCAGTACTTC.

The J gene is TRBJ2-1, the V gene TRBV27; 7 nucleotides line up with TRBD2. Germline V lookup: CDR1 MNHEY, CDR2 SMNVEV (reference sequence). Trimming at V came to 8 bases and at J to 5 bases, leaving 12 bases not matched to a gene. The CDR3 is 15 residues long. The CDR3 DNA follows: TGTGCCAGCTCCCGCGGGAGTCTGTCGAACAATGAGCAGTTCTTC. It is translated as CASSRGSLSNNEQFF.

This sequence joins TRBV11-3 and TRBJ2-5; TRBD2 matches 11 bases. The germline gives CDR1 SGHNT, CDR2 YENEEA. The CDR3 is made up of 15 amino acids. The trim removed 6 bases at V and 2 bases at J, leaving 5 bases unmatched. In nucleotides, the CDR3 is TGTGCCAGCAGTTATGGGACTAGCGGTCAAGAGACCCAGTACTTC. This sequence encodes CASSYGTSGQETQYF.

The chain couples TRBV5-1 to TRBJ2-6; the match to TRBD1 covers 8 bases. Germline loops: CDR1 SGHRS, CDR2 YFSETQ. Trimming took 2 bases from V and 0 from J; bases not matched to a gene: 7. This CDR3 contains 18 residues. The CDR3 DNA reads TGCGCCAGCAGCTTCCTGACAGGGGTTAGCTCTGGGGCCAACGTCCTGACTTTC. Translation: CASSFLTGVSSGANVLTF.

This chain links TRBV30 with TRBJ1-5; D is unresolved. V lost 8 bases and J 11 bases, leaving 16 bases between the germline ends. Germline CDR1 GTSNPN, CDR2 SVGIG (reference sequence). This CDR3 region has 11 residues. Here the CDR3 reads CALKSGLAQHF. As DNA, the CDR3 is TGTGCCCTAAAATCGGGGTTAGCCCAGCATTTT.

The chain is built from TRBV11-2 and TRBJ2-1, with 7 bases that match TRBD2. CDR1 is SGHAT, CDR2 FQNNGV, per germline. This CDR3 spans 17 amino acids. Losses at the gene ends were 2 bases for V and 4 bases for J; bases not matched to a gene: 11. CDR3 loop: CASSLRWGPSGYNEQFF. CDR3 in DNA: TGTGCCAGCAGCTTAAGGTGGGGTCCTAGCGGATACAATGAGCAGTTCTTC.

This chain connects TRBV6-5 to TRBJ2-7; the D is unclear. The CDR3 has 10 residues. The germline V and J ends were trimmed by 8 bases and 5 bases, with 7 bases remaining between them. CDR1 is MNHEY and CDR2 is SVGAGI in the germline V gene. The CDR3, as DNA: TGTGCCAGCGCCTTAGACGAGCAGTACTTC. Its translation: CASALDEQYF.

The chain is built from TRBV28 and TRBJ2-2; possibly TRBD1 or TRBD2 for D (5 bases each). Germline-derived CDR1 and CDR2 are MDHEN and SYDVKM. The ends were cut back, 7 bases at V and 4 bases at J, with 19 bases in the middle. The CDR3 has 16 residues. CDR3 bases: TGTGCCAGCACCCTAGAGGGGTGGCCGGGCACCGGGGAGCTGTTTTTT. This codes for CASTLEGWPGTGELFF.

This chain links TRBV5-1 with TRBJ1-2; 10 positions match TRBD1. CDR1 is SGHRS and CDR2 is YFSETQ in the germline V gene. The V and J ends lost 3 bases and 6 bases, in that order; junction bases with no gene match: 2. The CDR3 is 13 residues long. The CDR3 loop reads CASSSGQGNGYTF. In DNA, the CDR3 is TGCGCCAGCAGCTCGGGACAGGGGAATGGCTACACCTTC.

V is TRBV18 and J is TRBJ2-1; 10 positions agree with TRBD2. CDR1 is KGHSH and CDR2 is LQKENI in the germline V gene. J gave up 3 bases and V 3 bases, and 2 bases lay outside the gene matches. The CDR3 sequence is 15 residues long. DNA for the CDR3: TGTGCCAGCTCACCCCTAGCGGGAGTCTACAATGAGCAGTTCTTC. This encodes CASSPLAGVYNEQFF.

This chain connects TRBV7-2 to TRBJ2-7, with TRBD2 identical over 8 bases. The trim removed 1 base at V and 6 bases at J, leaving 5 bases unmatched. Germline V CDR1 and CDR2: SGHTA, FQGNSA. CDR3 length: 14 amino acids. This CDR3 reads CASSLGLSGSEQYF. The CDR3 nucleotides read TGTGCCAGCAGCTTAGGATTGAGCGGGAGCGAGCAGTACTTC.

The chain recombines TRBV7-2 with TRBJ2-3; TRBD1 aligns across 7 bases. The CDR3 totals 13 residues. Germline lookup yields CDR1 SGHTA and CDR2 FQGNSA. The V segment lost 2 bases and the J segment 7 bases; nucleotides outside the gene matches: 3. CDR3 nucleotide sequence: TGTGCCAGCAGCTTAATAGGGGGCCATACGCAGTATTTT. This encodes CASSLIGGHTQYF.

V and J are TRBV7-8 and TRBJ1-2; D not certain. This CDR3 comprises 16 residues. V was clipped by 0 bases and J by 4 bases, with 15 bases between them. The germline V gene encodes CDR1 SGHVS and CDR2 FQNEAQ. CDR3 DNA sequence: TGTGCCAGCAGCTTAGCTTTCACCCGACACCGCTATGGCTACACCTTC. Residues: CASSLAFTRHRYGYTF.

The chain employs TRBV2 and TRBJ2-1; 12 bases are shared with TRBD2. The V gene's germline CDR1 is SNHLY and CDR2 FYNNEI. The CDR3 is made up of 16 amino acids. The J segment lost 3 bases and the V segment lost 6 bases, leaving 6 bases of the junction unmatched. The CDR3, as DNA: TGTGCCAGCAGCGCCCTAGCGGGAGGGGTCTACAATGAGCAGTTCTTC. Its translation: CASSALAGGVYNEQFF.

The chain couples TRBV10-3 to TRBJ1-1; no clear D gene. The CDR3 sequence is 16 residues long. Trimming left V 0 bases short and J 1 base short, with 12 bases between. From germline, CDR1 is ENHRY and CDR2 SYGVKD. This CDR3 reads CAISESGRKRNTEAFF. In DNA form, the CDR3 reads TGTGCCATCAGTGAGTCTGGGAGGAAAAGGAACACTGAAGCTTTCTTT.

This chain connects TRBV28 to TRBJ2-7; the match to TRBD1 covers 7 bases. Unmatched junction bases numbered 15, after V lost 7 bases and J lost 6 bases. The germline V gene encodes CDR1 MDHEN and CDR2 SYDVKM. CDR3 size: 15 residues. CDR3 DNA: TGTGCCAGCACACCCTTCTCCCGACAGGGTGCCGAGCAGTACTTC. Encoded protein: CASTPFSRQGAEQYF. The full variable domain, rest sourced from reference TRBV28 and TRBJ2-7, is DVKVTQSSRYLVKRTGEKVFLECVQDMDHENMFWYRQDPGLGLRLIYFSYDVKMKEKGDIPEGYSVSREKKERFSLILESASTNQTSMYLCASTPFSRQGAEQYFGPGTRLTVT.

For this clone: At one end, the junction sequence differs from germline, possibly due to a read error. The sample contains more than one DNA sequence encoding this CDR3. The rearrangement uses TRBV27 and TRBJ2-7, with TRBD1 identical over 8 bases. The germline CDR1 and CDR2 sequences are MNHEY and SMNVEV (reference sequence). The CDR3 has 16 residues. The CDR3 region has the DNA TGTGCCAGCAGTACCTGGACAGGGAAACACGCCTACGAGCAGTACTTT. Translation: CASSTWTGKHAYEQYF.

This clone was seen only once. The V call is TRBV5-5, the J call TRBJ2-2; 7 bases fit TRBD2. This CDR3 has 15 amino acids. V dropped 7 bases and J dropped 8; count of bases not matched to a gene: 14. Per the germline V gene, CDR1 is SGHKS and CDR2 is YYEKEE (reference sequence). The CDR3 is CASSPRGSVLGELFF. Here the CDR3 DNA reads TGTGCCAGCTCACCTCGCGGGAGTGTTTTAGGGGAGCTGTTTTTT.

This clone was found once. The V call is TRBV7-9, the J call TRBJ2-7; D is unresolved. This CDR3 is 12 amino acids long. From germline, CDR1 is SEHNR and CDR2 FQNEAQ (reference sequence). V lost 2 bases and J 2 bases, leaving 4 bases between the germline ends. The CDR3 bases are TGTGCCAGCAGCTTAAGGGCCTACGAGCAGTACTTC. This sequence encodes CASSLRAYEQYF.

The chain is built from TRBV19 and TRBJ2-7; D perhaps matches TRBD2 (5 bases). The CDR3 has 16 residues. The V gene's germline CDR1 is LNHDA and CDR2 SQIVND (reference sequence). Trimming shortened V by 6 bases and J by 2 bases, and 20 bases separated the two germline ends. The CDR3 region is CASSGLVAGNPYEQYF. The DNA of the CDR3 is TGTGCCAGTAGCGGGTTGGTTGCGGGTAACCCCTACGAGCAGTACTTC.

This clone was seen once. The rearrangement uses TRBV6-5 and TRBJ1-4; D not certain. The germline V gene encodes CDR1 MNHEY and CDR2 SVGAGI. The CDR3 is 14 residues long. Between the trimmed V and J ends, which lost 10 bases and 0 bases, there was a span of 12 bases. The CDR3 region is CATRTDATNEKLFF. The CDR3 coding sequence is TGTGCCACTAGGACGGACGCAACTAATGAAAAACTGTTTTTT.

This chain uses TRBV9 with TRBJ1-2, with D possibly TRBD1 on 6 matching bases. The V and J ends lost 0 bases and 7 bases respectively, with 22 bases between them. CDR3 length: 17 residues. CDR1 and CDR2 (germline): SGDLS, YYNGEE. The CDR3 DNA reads TGTGCCAGCAGCGTAGGAGGGGGACCAAGCGTCGGCTTTGGCTACACCTTC. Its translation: CASSVGGGPSVGFGYTF.

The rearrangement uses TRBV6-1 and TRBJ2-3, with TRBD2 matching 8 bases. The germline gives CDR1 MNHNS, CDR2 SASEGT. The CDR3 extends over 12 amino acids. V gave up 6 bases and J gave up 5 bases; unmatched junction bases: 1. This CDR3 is CASSLAGDTQYF. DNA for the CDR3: TGTGCCAGCAGCCTAGCGGGAGATACGCAGTATTTT.

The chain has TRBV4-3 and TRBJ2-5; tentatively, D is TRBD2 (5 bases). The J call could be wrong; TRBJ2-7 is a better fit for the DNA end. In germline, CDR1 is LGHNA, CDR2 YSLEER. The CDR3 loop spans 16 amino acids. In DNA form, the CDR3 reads TGCGCCAGCAGCCAAGACAGACTACCGACCTCCTACGAGCAGTACTTC. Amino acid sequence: CASSQDRLPTSYEQYF.

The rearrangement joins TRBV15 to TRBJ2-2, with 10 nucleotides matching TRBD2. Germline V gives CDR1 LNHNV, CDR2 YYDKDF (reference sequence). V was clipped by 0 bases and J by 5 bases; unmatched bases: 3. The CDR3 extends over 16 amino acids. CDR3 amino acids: CATSRDLAGDTGELFF. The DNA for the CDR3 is TGTGCCACCAGCAGAGACCTAGCGGGAGATACCGGGGAGCTGTTTTTT.

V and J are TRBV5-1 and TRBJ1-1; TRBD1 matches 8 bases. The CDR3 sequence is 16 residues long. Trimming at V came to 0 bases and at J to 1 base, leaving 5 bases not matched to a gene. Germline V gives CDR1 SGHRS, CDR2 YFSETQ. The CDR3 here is CASSLGQGAGNTEAFF. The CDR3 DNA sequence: TGCGCCAGCAGCTTGGGGCAGGGGGCGGGGAACACTGAAGCTTTCTTT.

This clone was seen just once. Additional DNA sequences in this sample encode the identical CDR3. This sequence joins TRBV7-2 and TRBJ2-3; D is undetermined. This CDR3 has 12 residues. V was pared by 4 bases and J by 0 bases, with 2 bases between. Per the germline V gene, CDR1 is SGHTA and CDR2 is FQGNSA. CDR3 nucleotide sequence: TGTGCCAGCAGCTCTAGCACAGATACGCAGTATTTT. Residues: CASSSSTDTQYF.